The 31 T cell receptor beta chains presented below share a single source sample, sequenced in a study of identical twins. In TCRdb, the 5' RACE reads were re-called with MiXCR into one record per CDR3 protein. The sample shows about 660,000 distinct CDR3 sequences, 8.5% to 9.5% of them seen only once. These data were likewise used in another study, on yellow fever vaccine responses in identical twins.

What was sequenced was PBMCs. Receptors were obtained from a woman under 30 in good health.

Many counts were recorded for this clonotype. The chain employs TRBV5-6 and TRBJ2-3; 13 bases match TRBD2. The CDR3 spans 17 residues. CDR1 is SGHDT, CDR2 YYEEEE, per germline. The J segment lost 5 bases and the V segment lost 0 bases, leaving 6 bases of the junction unmatched. The CDR3 DNA follows: TGTGCCAGCAGCTTGGCAGTGACTAGCGGGAGGCAAGATACGCAGTATTTT. Translation: CASSLAVTSGRQDTQYF.

In regard to this clonotype: A much larger clone differs from this one at a single base, so this may be a read error. The conserved phenylalanine or tryptophan is not found at the CDR3 terminus, so this likely reflects a read error. V and J are TRBV4-3 and TRBJ2-2; 11 positions match TRBD2. CDR3 size: 16 residues. Trimming at V came to 4 bases and at J to 3 bases, leaving 4 bases not matched to a gene. CDR1 LGHNA and CDR2 YSLEER come from the germline V gene. This CDR3 reads CASSPGLAGDTGELFC. CDR3 nucleotides: TGCGCCAGCAGCCCCGGACTAGCGGGTGACACCGGGGAGCTGTTTTGT.

This clonotype was observed a few times. The chain uses TRBV12-3 or TRBV12-4 and TRBJ2-5, with D possibly being TRBD2 (6 bases). The V end lost 1 base, the J end lost 5 bases, and 14 bases lay between the germline ends. CDR3 length: 15 residues. DNA of the CDR3: TGTGCCAGCAGTTTAGTCGGGCTAGCGACGGAGACCCAGTACTTC. Protein sequence: CASSLVGLATETQYF.

This clonotype appeared many times. This chain connects TRBV10-3 to TRBJ2-1, with TRBD1 identical over 8 bases. The length of the CDR3 is 16 residues. V lost 2 bases to trimming and J lost 0 bases; unmatched junction nucleotides: 3. Per germline, CDR1 ENHRY and CDR2 SYGVKD. Here the CDR3 DNA reads TGTGCCATCAGTGAGGCCGGACAGGGCTCCTACAATGAGCAGTTCTTC. Its translation is CAISEAGQGSYNEQFF.

The chain recombines TRBV5-1 with TRBJ2-2, with 13 bases lining up with TRBD2. Germline V gene lookup returns CDR1 SGHRS and CDR2 YFSETQ. This CDR3 is built from 16 residues. The junction had 4 bases not matched to a gene; V was cut back by 4 bases and J by 4 bases. Here the CDR3 reads CASSLRLAGGTGELFF. In DNA, the CDR3 is TGCGCCAGCAGCCTCCGACTAGCGGGAGGCACCGGGGAGCTGTTTTTT.

The V and J genes are TRBV6-1 and TRBJ2-3; 9 bases are a match to TRBD1. Germline loops: CDR1 MNHNS, CDR2 SASEGT. V was pared by 7 bases and J by 6 bases, with 11 bases of the junction left unmatched. This CDR3 is built from 15 residues. CDR3 sequence reads: CASKPQGAKSDTQYF. The CDR3 DNA sequence: TGTGCCAGCAAGCCACAGGGGGCAAAATCGGATACGCAGTATTTT.

There are a few counts of this clonotype. The chain combines TRBV20-1 with TRBJ2-7; D is tentatively TRBD1 or TRBD2 (6 bases each). The V end lost 1 base, the J end lost 4 bases, and 11 bases lay between the germline ends. Germline loops: CDR1 DFQATT, CDR2 SNEGSKA (reference sequence). This CDR3 has 13 amino acids. The CDR3 DNA follows: TGCAGTGCTAGAGGGGGGGCCGAATACGAGCAGTACTTC. Residues: CSARGGAEYEQYF.

This clonotype was detected many times. The chain is built from TRBV12-3 or TRBV12-4 and TRBJ2-3; TRBD2 might be the D (7 bases). The length of the CDR3 is 14 residues. V was shortened by 6 bases and J by 6 bases, with 16 bases between the two germline ends. CDR3 sequence (DNA): TGTGCCAGCAGGATTATCGGGGGGCTGGATACGCAGTATTTT. As protein: CASRIIGGLDTQYF.

This clonotype has a count of ten or more. V usage is TRBV27 and J usage is TRBJ2-2, with 8 bases identical to TRBD2. V lost 6 bases, J lost 7 bases, and 4 bases stayed unmatched. The CDR3 is made up of 13 amino acids. The germline V gene encodes CDR1 MNHEY and CDR2 SMNVEV (reference sequence). Here the CDR3 DNA reads TGTGCCAGCAGCGGGGGGGCCATCGGGGAGCTGTTTTTT. Protein product: CASSGGAIGELFF.

The chain has TRBV7-3 and TRBJ2-1; 10 nucleotides agree with TRBD2. The CDR3 runs 17 residues. V dropped 2 bases and J dropped 2; count of bases not matched to a gene: 6. Germline V gives CDR1 SGHTA, CDR2 FQGTGA. The CDR3 bases are TGTGCCAGCAGCTTAGGGAGGGGGACTAGCGCCTACAATGAGCAGTTCTTC. It is translated as CASSLGRGTSAYNEQFF.

This sequence joins TRBV7-9 and TRBJ2-7; D unresolved. Trimming removed 5 bases from V and 0 bases from J, with 8 bases in between. This CDR3 comprises 13 residues. The V gene's germline CDR1 is SEHNR and CDR2 FQNEAQ (reference sequence). The CDR3 coding sequence is TGTGCCAGCAGCCCCTTGGTCTCCTACGAGCAGTACTTC. Translation: CASSPLVSYEQYF.

The chain uses TRBV7-2 and TRBJ2-3; 10 bases are shared with TRBD2. Germline V gene data show CDR1 as SGHTA and CDR2 as FQGNSA. After removal of 0 bases from V and 2 bases from J, the junction contained 5 bases not matched to a gene. The CDR3 contains 17 residues. CDR3 amino acids: CASSLALLAGATDTQYF. CDR3 nucleotide sequence: TGTGCCAGCAGCTTAGCCCTGCTAGCGGGGGCCACAGATACGCAGTATTTT.

A few counts support this clonotype. The chain combines TRBV7-8 with TRBJ2-7; the match to TRBD2 covers 8 bases. The CDR3 totals 15 residues. The germline gives CDR1 SGHVS, CDR2 FQNEAQ. The trim removed 1 base at V and 0 bases at J, leaving 2 bases unmatched. CDR3: CASSLGTSFSYEQYF. The CDR3 bases are TGTGCCAGCAGCTTAGGGACTAGCTTCTCCTACGAGCAGTACTTC.

V gene TRBV7-2 combines with J gene TRBJ2-5; perhaps TRBD2 as D (5 bases). The CDR3 contains 14 residues. Trimming stripped 4 bases from V and 5 bases from J, with 14 bases between. Per the germline V gene, CDR1 is SGHTA and CDR2 is FQGNSA. The chain's CDR3 is CASSSRTRGETQYF. CDR3 DNA sequence: TGTGCCAGCAGCTCTCGGACCAGAGGGGAGACCCAGTACTTC. The full variable domain, with the rest looked up from reference TRBV7-2 and TRBJ2-5, is GAGVSQSPSNKVTEKGKDVELRCDPISGHTALYWYRQSLGQGLEFLIYFQGNSAPDKSGLPSDRFSAERTGGSVSTLTIQRTQQEDSAVYLCASSSRTRGETQYFGPGTRLLVL.

This clonotype has more than one count but fewer than ten. This chain uses TRBV4-1 with TRBJ2-5; D is ambiguous. CDR1 and CDR2 (germline): MGHRA, YSYEKL. The CDR3 runs 13 residues. Trimming cost V 1 base and J 5 bases, with 8 bases left between them. CDR3: CASSQVGGETQYF. The CDR3 bases are TGCGCCAGCAGCCAAGTGGGTGGGGAGACCCAGTACTTC.

In its sample, this clonotype was seen a few times. The gene calls are TRBV25-1 and TRBJ2-7; 8 nucleotides agree with TRBD2. This CDR3 has 16 residues. The germline V gene encodes CDR1 MGHDK and CDR2 SYGVNS. The V and J ends lost 1 base and 3 bases, in that order; junction bases with no gene match: 8. The CDR3 is CASSESWRGAIYEQYF. Written as DNA, the CDR3 is TGTGCCAGCAGTGAATCTTGGCGGGGGGCAATCTACGAGCAGTACTTC.

The chain links TRBV27 to TRBJ2-7; 7 bases fit TRBD1. The junction had 13 bases not matched to a gene; V was cut back by 3 bases and J by 2 bases. CDR3 length equals 17 residues. The germline gives CDR1 MNHEY, CDR2 SMNVEV (reference sequence). The DNA of the CDR3 is TGTGCCAGCAGTTTTCGAACAGGGACAGAGAGACCCTACGAGCAGTACTTC. Its protein product is CASSFRTGTERPYEQYF.

This clonotype has ten or more counts. The chain has TRBV27 and TRBJ2-2; D possibly corresponds to TRBD2 (7 bases). Per the germline V gene, CDR1 is MNHEY and CDR2 is SMNVEV (reference sequence). Trimming shortened V by 7 bases and J by 5 bases, and 17 bases separated the two germline ends. The CDR3 is 15 amino acids. CDR3: CASTPRGGRTGELFF. CDR3 sequence (DNA): TGTGCCAGCACCCCAAGGGGGGGCCGAACCGGGGAGCTGTTTTTT.

The chain employs TRBV6-1 and TRBJ2-1; TRBD2 matches 11 bases. V shed 5 bases, J shed 5 bases, and the junction held 5 bases outside the gene matches. The CDR3 sequence is 15 residues long. Germline values: CDR1 MNHNS, CDR2 SASEGT. The CDR3 coding sequence is TGTGCCAGCAGTCGGGGACTAGCGGCAAACAATGAGCAGTTCTTC. The encoded protein is CASSRGLAANNEQFF.

The CDR3, as DNA: TGCGCCAGCAGAGCTCAGACAGGAGCCTACAATGAGCAGTTCTTC. Translation: CASRAQTGAYNEQFF. The chain carries TRBV10-2 and TRBJ2-1, with D perhaps matching TRBD1 (6 bases). The V gene lost 6 bases and the J gene lost 2 bases, with 14 bases spanning the gap. Per germline, CDR1 WSHSY and CDR2 SAAADI. There are 15 residues in the CDR3.

This clonotype was seen a few times. The V gene is TRBV28, the J gene TRBJ2-3; D is perhaps TRBD2 (5 bases). V lost 6 bases and J lost 0, with 19 bases in between. Germline CDR1 reads MDHEN; CDR2 reads SYDVKM. CDR3 length: 17 residues. In DNA, the CDR3 is TGTGCCAGCAGGGCCCGAATAGCGATACCTAGCACAGATACGCAGTATTTT. Its translation is CASRARIAIPSTDTQYF.

This CDR3 is CASSQERGYTGELFF. CDR3 DNA: TGTGCCAGCAGCCAGGAAAGAGGTTACACCGGGGAGCTGTTTTTT. The rearrangement links TRBV3-1 to TRBJ2-2; D not certain. With 3 bases removed from V and 3 bases from J, the gap between germline ends came to 11 bases. The germline V gene has CDR1 LGHDT and CDR2 YNNKEL (reference sequence). The CDR3 consists of 15 residues.

As regards this clonotype: One end of the junction is discordant with germline, which a read error may explain. This CDR3 is CTSSLATTSPPSTDTQYF. DNA for the CDR3: TGTACCAGCAGTTTAGCTACGACTAGCCCCCCGAGCACAGATACGCAGTATTTT. The chain combines TRBV12-3 or TRBV12-4 with TRBJ2-3, with 7 bases fitting TRBD2. The CDR3 is 18 amino acids.

This clonotype was seen only a few times. V gene TRBV20-1 combines with J gene TRBJ2-5; TRBD1 is a possible D gene (6 bases). The V gene's germline CDR1 is DFQATT and CDR2 SNEGSKA (reference sequence). The CDR3 extends over 13 amino acids. With 6 bases removed from V and 2 bases from J, the gap between germline ends came to 13 bases. CDR3 in DNA: TGCAGTGCCATAGGACAGATACAAGAGACCCAGTACTTC. It is translated as CSAIGQIQETQYF.

In its sample, this clonotype was seen a few times. The chain couples TRBV4-2 to TRBJ1-1; tentative D call: TRBD1 (6 bases). V shed 0 bases and J shed 1 base, with 9 bases lying between them. The CDR3 is 15 residues long. Germline CDR1 reads LGHNA; CDR2 reads YNFKEQ. Written as DNA, the CDR3 is TGTGCCAGCAGCCAAGAAGACAGGCCGAACACTGAAGCTTTCTTT. This encodes CASSQEDRPNTEAFF.

The genes are TRBV7-9 and TRBJ2-2, with a weak D call TRBD2 (6 bases). The CDR3 consists of 14 residues. Germline loops: CDR1 SEHNR, CDR2 FQNEAQ (reference sequence). The V gene lost 5 bases and the J gene lost 3 bases, with 10 bases spanning the gap. CDR3: CASSKRRDTGELFF. Here the CDR3 DNA reads TGTGCCAGCAGCAAACGGAGGGACACCGGGGAGCTGTTTTTT.

This clonotype was recorded a few times. The chain carries TRBV9 and TRBJ1-5; D gene ambiguous. The germline V gene has CDR1 SGDLS and CDR2 YYNGEE. This CDR3 contains 15 residues. The V gene lost 0 bases and the J gene lost 4 bases, with 11 bases spanning the gap. The CDR3 is CASSVAVGNNQPQHF. The CDR3 bases are TGTGCCAGCAGCGTAGCCGTCGGAAATAATCAGCCCCAGCATTTT. Variable domain in full (rest from reference TRBV9 and TRBJ1-5): DSGVTQTPKHLITATGQRVTLRCSPRSGDLSVYWYQQSLDQGLQFLIQYYNGEERAKGNILERFSAQQFPDLHSELNLSSLELGDSALYFCASSVAVGNNQPQHFGDGTRLSIL.

This clonotype has more than one count but fewer than ten. The chain couples TRBV6-2 or TRBV6-3 to TRBJ2-1, with 12 bases lining up with TRBD2. Germline V gene sequence: CDR1 MNHEY, CDR2 SVGEGT. There are 15 residues in the CDR3. The V and J ends lost 6 bases and 8 bases, in that order; junction bases with no gene match: 8. The CDR3 reads CASSLGLAGSDEQFF. CDR3 nucleotides: TGTGCCAGCAGCCTTGGACTAGCGGGGAGCGATGAGCAGTTCTTC.

This clonotype has more than one count but fewer than ten. This chain links TRBV12-3 or TRBV12-4 with TRBJ2-1, with 11 bases that match TRBD1. The CDR3 length is 17 residues. The V segment lost 6 bases and the J segment 2 bases; nucleotides outside the gene matches: 9. CDR3 residues: CASRKPGQGGPYNEQFF. Written as DNA, the CDR3 is TGTGCCAGCAGGAAACCGGGACAGGGGGGTCCCTACAATGAGCAGTTCTTC.

There are a few counts of this clonotype. The chain links TRBV4-3 to TRBJ1-6; no reliable D call. The CDR3 has 15 residues. Germline CDR1 reads LGHNA; CDR2 reads YSLEER. Trimming stripped 1 base from V and 5 bases from J, with 9 bases between. In DNA form, the CDR3 reads TGCGCCAGCAGCCAAGGACCCGGAGATAATTCACCCCTCCACTTT. Translation gives CASSQGPGDNSPLHF.

This clonotype appeared many times. The V gene is TRBV12-3 or TRBV12-4, the J gene TRBJ2-4; D gene ambiguous. Trimming cost V 3 bases and J 2 bases, with 11 bases left between them. The length of the CDR3 is 15 residues. In DNA form, the CDR3 reads TGTGCCAGCAGTTTGGTCAGGCCACCCAAAAACATTCAGTACTTC. Residues: CASSLVRPPKNIQYF.